One sample yielded the 18 T cell receptor beta chains listed below, sequenced in a study of early T cells in non-severe SARS-CoV-2 infection. TCRdb re-derived calls from the 5' RACE reads in MiXCR, one entry per CDR3 protein. The data contain about 52,000 distinct CDR3 sequences, 7% to 9% of them seen just once; the ten biggest clones take up over 8%. Sequenced: whole blood. All receptors derive from an adult who was a healthcare worker with PCR-confirmed SARS-CoV-2 infection or an uninfected control (not recorded which).

The sample holds a few counts of this clonotype. The chain recombines TRBV6-6 with TRBJ1-4; the D gene is possibly TRBD1 (6 bases). This CDR3 region has 14 residues. The germline gives CDR1 MNHNY, CDR2 SVGAGI (reference sequence). Trimming pared 6 bases from V and 7 bases from J, leaving 15 bases between. CDR3 in amino acids: CASSRETGSEKLFF. The CDR3 coding sequence is TGTGCCAGCAGCCGTGAGACAGGCAGTGAAAAACTGTTTTTT.

This clonotype was counted ten times or more. The chain joins TRBV7-9 to TRBJ2-5, with D uncertain. CDR3 length equals 11 residues. Germline V lookup: CDR1 SEHNR, CDR2 FQNEAQ (reference sequence). Trimming cost V 2 bases and J 2 bases, with 0 bases left between them. The DNA for the CDR3 is TGTGCCAGCAGCTTACAAGAGACCCAGTACTTC. It yields the protein CASSLQETQYF.

The table lists this clonotype with many counts. The chain is built from TRBV7-8 and TRBJ2-7, with 9 bases that match TRBD1. Losses at the gene ends were 5 bases for V and 8 bases for J; bases not matched to a gene: 7. This CDR3 spans 13 amino acids. In germline, CDR1 is SGHVS, CDR2 FQNEAQ. The CDR3 bases are TGTGCCAGCAGCCACCGGGACAGGGTGAAGCAGTACTTC. Its translation is CASSHRDRVKQYF.

The table lists this clonotype with many counts. The chain carries TRBV20-1 and TRBJ1-6; TRBD1 is a possible D gene (5 bases). The CDR3 sequence is 13 residues long. CDR1 is DFQATT, CDR2 SNEGSKA, per germline (reference sequence). Trimming left V 7 bases short and J 7 bases short, with 14 bases between. The CDR3 region is CSVQGVGNSPLHF. CDR3 coding DNA: TGCAGTGTTCAGGGTGTAGGCAATTCACCCCTCCACTTT.

The J gene is TRBJ1-5, the V gene TRBV12-3 or TRBV12-4; perhaps TRBD1 as D (6 bases). The CDR3 has 15 amino acids. V lost 2 bases, J lost 0 bases, and 8 bases lay in between. The CDR3 nucleotides read TGTGCCAGCAGTTTAAGGGGGGATAGCAATCAGCCCCAGCATTTT. This translates into CASSLRGDSNQPQHF.

This clonotype appeared many times. The J gene is TRBJ2-2, the V gene TRBV20-1, with 8 positions matching TRBD1. The V gene's germline CDR1 is DFQATT and CDR2 SNEGSKA (reference sequence). CDR3 length: 14 amino acids. J was trimmed by 4 bases and V by 1 base; bases with no gene match: 2. This CDR3 is CSARGTGSTGELFF. In DNA, the CDR3 is TGCAGTGCTAGAGGGACAGGGAGCACCGGGGAGCTGTTTTTT.

The chain carries TRBV5-1 and TRBJ2-7; TRBD1 aligns across 7 bases. The CDR3 covers 15 residues. V lost 0 bases to trimming and J lost 2 bases; unmatched junction nucleotides: 5. The germline CDR1 and CDR2 sequences are SGHRS and YFSETQ. As DNA, the CDR3 is TGCGCCAGCAGCTTGGGTACAGGGGCCCCCTACGAGCAGTACTTC. As protein: CASSLGTGAPYEQYF.

V is TRBV5-1 and J is TRBJ2-7; 8 positions agree with TRBD1. The CDR3 runs to 14 residues. Germline CDR1 is SGHRS and CDR2 is YFSETQ. Germline trimming cut 2 bases from V and 2 bases from J; bases unmatched to any gene: 3. CDR3 sequence: CASSLGQGAYEQYF. The DNA of the CDR3 is TGCGCCAGCAGCTTAGGACAGGGCGCCTACGAGCAGTACTTC.

The table lists this clonotype with a few counts. CDR3 DNA sequence: TGTGCTAGTGGTTTGGAGGGGCAGAACACTGAAGCTTTCTTT. Residues: CASGLEGQNTEAFF. The V gene is TRBV12-5, the J gene TRBJ1-1, with D tentatively TRBD1 (5 bases). Trimming took off 1 base at V and 1 base at J, with 7 bases between the two ends. There are 14 residues in the CDR3. Germline-derived CDR1 and CDR2 are LGHNT and FRNRAP.

This clonotype has a count of ten or more. The V and J genes are TRBV28 and TRBJ2-5, with TRBD2 matching 12 bases. Germline V lookup: CDR1 MDHEN, CDR2 SYDVKM. This CDR3 contains 16 residues. V shed 5 bases, J shed 1 base, and the junction held 5 bases outside the gene matches. CDR3: CASSAPSGGAQETQYF. For the CDR3, the DNA is TGTGCCAGCAGTGCTCCTAGCGGGGGGGCCCAAGAGACCCAGTACTTC.

This clonotype was counted only a few times. This chain uses TRBV11-3 with TRBJ1-2; 10 bases map to TRBD1. The germline V gene has CDR1 SGHNT and CDR2 YENEEA. V was clipped by 5 bases and J by 3 bases; unmatched bases: 6. The CDR3 is 15 amino acids. CDR3 bases: TGTGCCAGCAGCCGCGGACAGGGGGTTGACTATGGCTACACCTTC. It translates to CASSRGQGVDYGYTF.

This clonotype was detected ten times or more. The V gene is TRBV28, the J gene TRBJ1-1, with a weak D call TRBD1 (5 bases). Germline V gene data show CDR1 as MDHEN and CDR2 as SYDVKM. V lost 5 bases and J 0 bases, leaving 13 bases between the germline ends. The CDR3 is made up of 15 amino acids. The CDR3 DNA reads as TGTGCCAGCAGTCTAATCAGGGCCTTGAACACTGAAGCTTTCTTT. Translated, it gives CASSLIRALNTEAFF.

This rearrangement joins TRBV6-6 to TRBJ2-7, with D uncertain. The CDR3 has 14 amino acids. Germline lookup yields CDR1 MNHNY and CDR2 SVGAGI (reference sequence). The ends were cut back, 4 bases at V and 1 base at J, with 11 bases in the middle. The CDR3 loop is CASSLETPSYEQYF. DNA for the CDR3: TGTGCCAGCAGTTTAGAGACACCTTCCTACGAGCAGTACTTC.

This clonotype was seen more than once but under ten times. V is TRBV6-5 and J is TRBJ1-2; possible D gene TRBD1, 6 bases. V was pared by 10 bases and J by 3 bases, with 12 bases between. Per germline, CDR1 MNHEY and CDR2 SVGAGI. The CDR3 extends over 12 amino acids. This chain's CDR3 is CATQAGDYGYTF. The CDR3 DNA follows: TGTGCCACCCAAGCAGGGGACTATGGCTACACCTTC.

This clonotype has only a few counts. The rearrangement joins TRBV4-1 to TRBJ1-2; D unresolved. Germline V gives CDR1 MGHRA, CDR2 YSYEKL. V gave up 8 bases and J gave up 0 bases, with 16 bases separating them. This CDR3 contains 15 residues. CDR3 coding DNA: TGCGCCAGCTCTAACGGCCAGGTAGCTAACTATGGCTACACCTTC. It translates to CASSNGQVANYGYTF.

This clonotype was observed a few times. The chain is built from TRBV10-2 and TRBJ1-4; 11 bases are shared with TRBD1. Trimming at V came to 8 bases and at J to 6 bases, leaving 11 bases not matched to a gene. The CDR3 consists of 16 residues. Germline V gene lookup returns CDR1 WSHSY and CDR2 SAAADI. The CDR3 loop is CASLKRTGGLDEKLFF. CDR3 nucleotides: TGCGCCAGCTTAAAGAGGACAGGGGGCTTAGATGAAAAACTGTTTTTT.

This clonotype was counted ten times or more. The chain combines TRBV11-2 with TRBJ2-3, with 7 bases aligning to TRBD2. Germline values: CDR1 SGHAT, CDR2 FQNNGV. The CDR3 consists of 18 residues. Trimming cost V 2 bases and J 1 base; bases outside gene matches: 12. The CDR3 region has the DNA TGTGCCAGCAGCTTACTATACGGGACTAAATACGGCACAGATACGCAGTATTTT. Residues: CASSLLYGTKYGTDTQYF.

Ten or more counts support this clonotype. This rearrangement joins TRBV6-2 or TRBV6-3 to TRBJ2-7, with D possibly matching TRBD1 (6 bases). V was shortened by 5 bases and J by 2 bases, with 10 bases between the two germline ends. This CDR3 has 13 amino acids. The germline V gene encodes CDR1 MNHEY and CDR2 SVGEGT. The CDR3 here is CASSRDITYEQYF. In DNA form, the CDR3 reads TGTGCCAGCAGTAGGGACATAACCTACGAGCAGTACTTC.